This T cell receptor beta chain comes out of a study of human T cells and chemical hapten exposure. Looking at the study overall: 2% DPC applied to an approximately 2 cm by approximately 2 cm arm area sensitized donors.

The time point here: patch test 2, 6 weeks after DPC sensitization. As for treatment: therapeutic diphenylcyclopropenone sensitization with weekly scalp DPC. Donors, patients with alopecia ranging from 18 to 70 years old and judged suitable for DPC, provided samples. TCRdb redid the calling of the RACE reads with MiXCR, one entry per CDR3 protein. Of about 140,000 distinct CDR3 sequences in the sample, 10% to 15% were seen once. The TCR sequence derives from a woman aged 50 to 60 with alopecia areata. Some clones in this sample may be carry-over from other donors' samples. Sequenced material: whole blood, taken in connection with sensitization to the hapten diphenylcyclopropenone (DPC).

The CDR3 loop is CASSARRRGPRLETQYF. In DNA, the CDR3 is TGTGCCAGCAGCGCCCGGAGAAGGGGCCCGAGGTTGGAGACCCAGTACTTC. The chain carries TRBV7-8 and TRBJ2-5, with a weak D call TRBD1 (5 bases). From germline, CDR1 is SGHVS and CDR2 FQNEAQ. Trimming stripped 5 bases from V and 5 bases from J, with 24 bases between. The CDR3 covers 17 residues.